These 11 T cell receptor beta chains originate from one sample sequenced in a study of cytomegalovirus exposure and HLA in healthy donors. PCR amplification relied on 60 Vbeta primers (plus 13 Jbeta primers). Clones were read by immunoSEQ multiplex PCR, and TCRdb kept only the in-frame ones, dropping some. The data contain about 150,000 clones, over 70% of them seen just once; the ten biggest clones take up approximately 2%. Sequencing was done on a sample of PBMCs. These receptors originate from a woman between 40 and 55 years old in good health and CMV-seronegative.

The rearrangement joins TRBV30 to TRBJ2-5; TRBD2 agrees at 8 bases. TRBJ2-7 explains the end of the DNA better; the J call may be wrong. Germline V gene sequence: CDR1 GTSNPN, CDR2 SVGIG (reference sequence). This CDR3 has 16 residues. The chain's CDR3 is CAWGLGAPGGGYEQYF. In nucleotides, the CDR3 is TGTGCCTGGGGCCTTGGGGCTCCGGGGGGGGGATACGAGCAGTACTTC.

This clone turned up a few times. The chain employs TRBV6-1 and TRBJ2-1; tentatively, D is TRBD2 (7 bases). The CDR3 covers 14 residues. The V end was cut by 11 bases, the J end by 0 bases, with 14 bases between. Germline-derived CDR1 and CDR2 are MNHNS and SASEGT. CDR3 bases: TGTGCCCTAGGGGGGGAAGGCTCCTACAATGAGCAGTTCTTC. It encodes CALGGEGSYNEQFF.

The gene calls are TRBV9 and TRBJ1-6; D is uncertain. The CDR3 is made up of 12 amino acids. The V gene's germline CDR1 is SGDLS and CDR2 YYNGEE. V was clipped by 4 bases and J by 9 bases, with 8 bases between them. The CDR3 DNA reads as TGTGCCAGCAGCCCAGAGGGTTCACCCCTCCACTTT. Amino acid sequence: CASSPEGSPLHF.

The CDR3 coding sequence is TGCGCCAGCAGCTTCTCGACAGGGGGCCTAAGTTACAATGAGCAGTTCTTC. Translated, it gives CASSFSTGGLSYNEQFF. The chain has TRBV5-1 and TRBJ2-1; TRBD1 aligns across 10 bases. This CDR3 spans 17 amino acids. The V gene's germline CDR1 is SGHRS and CDR2 YFSETQ. V was pared by 2 bases and J by 4 bases, with 9 bases of the junction left unmatched.

This sequence joins TRBV7-9 and TRBJ2-3, with 10 bases aligning to TRBD1. Germline V gene data show CDR1 as SEHNR and CDR2 as FQNEAQ (reference sequence). V shed 3 bases, J shed 4 bases, and the junction held 4 bases outside the gene matches. This CDR3 has 15 amino acids. Here the CDR3 reads CASSLDRGGPDTQYF. CDR3 sequence (DNA): TGTGCCAGCAGCTTGGACAGGGGGGGACCAGATACGCAGTATTTT.

The CDR3 coding sequence is TGCAGCGCCCCCCCGGACAGGTCTGAAGCTTTCTTT. It translates to CSAPPDRSEAFF. The chain has TRBV29-1 and TRBJ1-1; 7 bases map to TRBD1. The V gene's germline CDR1 is SQVTM and CDR2 ANQGSEA. This CDR3 has 12 residues. J was trimmed by 6 bases and V by 7 bases; bases with no gene match: 8.

The chain uses TRBV14 and TRBJ1-6; D unresolved. Germline V CDR1 and CDR2: SGHDN, FVKESK. The CDR3 is 14 residues long. The V gene lost 0 bases and the J gene lost 7 bases, with 7 bases spanning the gap. CDR3 sequence: CASSQDPQNSPLHF. CDR3 sequence (DNA): TGTGCCAGCAGCCAAGATCCCCAGAATTCACCCCTCCACTTT.

CDR3 DNA sequence: TGTGCCAGCAGTGTTTTTTTGTGGGGGAGGGGAGGCGGCGGGGAGCTGTTTTTT. Its protein product is CASSVFLWGRGGGGELFF. J is TRBJ2-2 and V is TRBV2; 7 bases fit TRBD2. CDR1 is SNHLY and CDR2 is FYNNEI in the germline V gene. CDR3 length: 18 residues. After removal of 4 bases from V and 7 bases from J, the junction contained 18 bases not matched to a gene.

This sequence joins TRBV2 and TRBJ1-1; D gene uncertain. The CDR3 contains 13 residues. The V end was cut by 7 bases, the J end by 1 base, with 10 bases between. The germline V gene has CDR1 SNHLY and CDR2 FYNNEI. CDR3 region: CASKPETNTEAFF. In nucleotides, the CDR3 is TGTGCCAGCAAACCGGAGACGAACACTGAAGCTTTCTTT. Looking up the rest from reference TRBV2 and TRBJ1-1 gives the full variable domain: EPEVTQTPSHQVTQMGQEVILRCVPISNHLYFYWYRQILGQKVEFLVSFYNNEISEKSEIFDDQFSVERPDGSNFTLKIRSTKLEDSAMYFCASKPETNTEAFFGQGTRLTVV.

V usage is TRBV4-2 and J usage is TRBJ1-5, with TRBD1 identical over 8 bases. The germline CDR1 and CDR2 sequences are LGHNA and YNFKEQ. This CDR3 contains 15 residues. The junction had 5 bases not matched to a gene; V was cut back by 2 bases and J by 5 bases. CDR3 bases: TGTGCCAGCAGCCAACCTGGACAGGGCCATCAGCCCCAGCATTTT. The encoded protein is CASSQPGQGHQPQHF.

The chain links TRBV27 to TRBJ2-1; 9 positions agree with TRBD2. Germline CDR1 is MNHEY and CDR2 is SMNVEV (reference sequence). The CDR3 sequence is 16 residues long. V trimming: 8 bases; J trimming: 0 bases; junction bases outside the gene matches: 8. CDR3 sequence: CASRTRREGSYNEQFF. The CDR3 bases are TGTGCCAGCCGAACTCGGCGGGAGGGCTCCTACAATGAGCAGTTCTTC.